This record covers a single T cell receptor (beta chain). As yet, its antigen is unknown. Relative to the germline gene, one junction end is altered; a read error may explain this. Only in-frame clones appear in the TCRdb table, and some are missing; sequencing was by immunoSEQ multiplex PCR. This table holds about 69,000 clones, 75% to 90% found once. This specimen comes from a study of T cell responses to AZD1222 COVID-19 vaccine. Study conclusions and caveats: Among AZD1222 vaccinees, only 5 to 7 were seropositive at baseline.

The CDR3 sequence is 12 residues long. Germline CDR1 and CDR2: WSHSY and SAAADI. The sequences come from peripheral blood, collected 28 days after the second AZD1222 dose. The origin of this receptor is an adult who received the AZD1222 COVID-19 vaccine. The rearrangement links TRBV10-2 to TRBJ2-3; D perhaps matches TRBD2 (7 bases). CDR3 nucleotide sequence: TGCGCCAGCAGTGTTGGGCGGGGGCGCCAGGATTTT. Translated: CASSVGRGRQDF.